The next 2 T cell receptor beta chains were all read from a single sample in a study of shared clonotypes between healthy human individuals (dated by TCRdb to the early 2020s). The library was built by means of the immunoSEQ multiplex PCR assay. The immuneACCESS repertoire file appears here via TCRdb, limited to in-frame rearrangements. These files lack a portion of the clones; in checked studies, under half of the deficit traces to unresolved V genes, and the cause of the others is not known. The table for this sample lists about 770,000 clones; 72% of them were counted only once. The ten most abundant clones make up around 1.7% of the sample. Sample: memory CD4+ T cells sorted from blood. This sample's cell subset or site label indicates: CD45RA-negative fraction. These receptor sequences come from a woman in her thirties in good health.

The genes are TRBV18 and TRBJ2-3, with D tentatively TRBD1 or TRBD2 (5 bases each). This CDR3 is built from 13 residues. Trimming shortened V by 4 bases and J by 2 bases, and 7 bases separated the two germline ends. CDR1 and CDR2 (germline): KGHSH, LQKENI. Here the CDR3 reads CASSQGTTDTQYF. CDR3 nucleotide sequence: TGTGCCAGCTCACAAGGGACCACAGATACGCAGTATTTT.

The chain has TRBV28 and TRBJ1-2; D is unclear. V shed 2 bases and J shed 8 bases, with 9 bases lying between them. CDR1 and CDR2 from the germline V gene are MDHEN and SYDVKM. The CDR3 extends over 12 amino acids. CDR3 sequence: CASSLTTGGYTF. The CDR3 DNA sequence: TGTGCCAGCAGTTTAACCACCGGAGGCTACACCTTC.